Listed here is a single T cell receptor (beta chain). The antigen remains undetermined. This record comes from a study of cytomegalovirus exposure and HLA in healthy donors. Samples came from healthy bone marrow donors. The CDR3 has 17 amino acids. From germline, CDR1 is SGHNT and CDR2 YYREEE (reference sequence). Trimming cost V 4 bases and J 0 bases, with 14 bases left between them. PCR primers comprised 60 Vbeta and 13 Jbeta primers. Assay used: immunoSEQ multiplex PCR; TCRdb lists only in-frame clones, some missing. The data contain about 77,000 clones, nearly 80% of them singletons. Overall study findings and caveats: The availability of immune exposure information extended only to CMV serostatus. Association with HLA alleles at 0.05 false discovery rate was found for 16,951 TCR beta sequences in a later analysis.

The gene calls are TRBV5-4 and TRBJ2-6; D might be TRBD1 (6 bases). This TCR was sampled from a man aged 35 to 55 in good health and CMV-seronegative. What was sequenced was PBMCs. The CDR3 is CASSPGYRDSGANVLTF. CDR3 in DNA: TGTGCCAGCAGCCCAGGATACAGGGACTCTGGGGCCAACGTCCTGACTTTC.